This T cell receptor (beta chain) was sequenced in a study of T-cell memory formation after mild COVID-19. The CDR3 is made up of 16 amino acids. The ends lost 5 bases at V and 0 bases at J; junction bases unmatched: 7. The germline CDR1 and CDR2 sequences are SGHVS and FQNEAQ. Each CDR3 protein gets one entry after TCRdb re-called the 5' RACE reads with MiXCR. Of 450,000 to 650,000 distinct CDR3 sequences in the sample, 18% are singletons; the top ten hold around 12%. This clonotype came up many times. What was sequenced was PBMCs or a T cell subset sorted from them (not recorded which). The clonotype was recovered from an adult woman who had mild COVID-19 (a few samples of this study predate the infection). Cell type and time point are not known. The chain links TRBV7-8 to TRBJ1-5, with 7 bases aligning to TRBD1. CDR3 bases: TGTGCCAGCAGCGGATACCGGGACAGTAGCAATCAGCCCCAGCATTTT. Translated, it gives CASSGYRDSSNQPQHF.